These T cell receptor beta chains were read from a single sample in a study of blood T cell repertoires in COVID-19. Assay: immunoSEQ multiplex PCR; the TCRdb copy retains only in-frame clones and omits some. The repertoire includes around 330,000 clones, about nine tenths of them detected once, and 8.5% to 10% sits in the top ten. Specimen: PBMCs or T cells enriched from blood (not recorded which). Receptors originate from a woman aged 18-29 years who had recovered from COVID-19. CDR3s include the opening cysteine and the closing phenylalanine or tryptophan. The D gene is left open where the match is weak. Not all rows give a size; the values are once, few, many and, for expanded clones, a class.

clone size	V gene	J gene	D gene	CDR3 DNA	CDR3 protein
.	TRBV15	TRBJ1-4	.	TGTGCCACCAGCAGGGAAGCAGGGACTAATGAAAAACTGTTTTTT	CATSREAGTNEKLFF
.	TRBV29-1	TRBJ1-5	TRBD1	TGCAGCGTTGTTCAGGGGGGCAATCAGCCCCAGCATTTT	CSVVQGGNQPQHF
.	TRBV10-3	TRBJ2-2	.	TGTGCCGGCGGGACAGCGAACACCGGGGAGCTGTTTTTT	CAGGTANTGELFF
.	TRBV11-2	TRBJ1-5	.	TGTGCCAGCAGCTTAGATAGGGGTAATCAGCCCCAGCATTTT	CASSLDRGNQPQHF
.	TRBV21-1	TRBJ1-6	.	TGTGCCAGCAGCAAAGCCCTCAACAGGGGGAGTAATTCACCCCTCCACTTT	CASSKALNRGSNSPLHF
many	TRBV11-2	TRBJ2-7	TRBD2	TGTGCCAGCAGCTTAAATTCCGGCGGCGGGAGCTCCTACGAGCAGTACTTC	CASSLNSGGGSSYEQYF
.	TRBV5-4	TRBJ2-7	.	TGTGCCAGCAGCCCCACGGGGAGCTCCTACGAGCAGTACTTC	CASSPTGSSYEQYF
.	TRBV27	TRBJ2-7	.	TGTGCCAGCTGGGACTCTCTAGGCGAGCAGTACTTC	CASWDSLGEQYF
once	TRBV7-9	TRBJ2-7	.	TGTGCCAGCAGCTCCTCCTTCGACAGACAAGGCTACGAGCAGTACTTC	CASSSSFDRQGYEQYF
.	TRBV7-9	TRBJ2-6	TRBD1	TGTGCCAGCAGCCCTGTTCCGGGACAGACAATCTCTGGGGCCAACGTCCTGACTTTC	CASSPVPGQTISGANVLTF
many	TRBV7-9	TRBJ2-5	TRBD1	TGTGCCAGCAGCCCATACAACAGGGGGCTGGAGTCGGAGACCCAGTACTTC	CASSPYNRGLESETQYF
.	TRBV24-1	TRBJ2-3	TRBD2	TGTGCCACCAGTCTCCACAGCGGGAGAACAGATACGCAGTATTTT	CATSLHSGRTDTQYF
.	TRBV27	TRBJ2-1	TRBD2	TGTGCCAGCAGTTTATCCGCTAGCGGGGGGGCCTATGAGCAGTTCTTC	CASSLSASGGAYEQFF
.	TRBV27	TRBJ2-7	TRBD2	TGTGCCAGCAGCTCCGGGACTAGTAACTACGAGCAGTACTTC	CASSSGTSNYEQYF
.	TRBV7-8	TRBJ1-2	.	TGTGCCAGCAGCTTAGTTTCCAGCGAAGGCTATGGCTACACCTTC	CASSLVSSEGYGYTF
.	TRBV4-2	TRBJ2-7	TRBD1	TGTGCCAGCAGCCAGGTCAACAGGGGCTACGAGCAGTACTTC	CASSQVNRGYEQYF
.	TRBV7-6	TRBJ2-5	TRBD1	TGTGCCAGCAGCTACCGGACAGGGCAAGAGACCCAGTACTTC	CASSYRTGQETQYF
.	TRBV7-8	TRBJ1-5	.	TGTGCCAGCAGCTTACAGGGAGGGGGCAATCAGCCCCAGCATTTT	CASSLQGGGNQPQHF
.	TRBV7-9	TRBJ1-2	TRBD1	TGTGCCAGCAGCTCGGGACAGGGCCCAACTTGGGGCTACACCTTC	CASSSGQGPTWGYTF
.	TRBV6-1	TRBJ2-5	.	TGTGCCAGCAGTGGGCCCGTGTCAGGGGAGACCCAGTACTTC	CASSGPVSGETQYF
once	TRBV9	TRBJ1-1	TRBD1	TGTGCCAGCAGCGAGGGGGGGACAGGGTCACTCGGCGAAATGAACACTGAAGCTTTCTTT	CASSEGGTGSLGEMNTEAFF
.	TRBV28	TRBJ1-2	.	TGTGCCAGCAGTTTACCTCTAACCACTAACTATGGCTACACCTTC	CASSLPLTTNYGYTF
.	TRBV29-1	TRBJ1-1	.	TGCAGCGGAGGAGACAGGAACACTGAAGCTTTCTTT	CSGGDRNTEAFF
few	TRBV2	TRBJ2-1	TRBD2	TGTGCCAGCAGTGTGGAAGGGACTAGTCACAATGAGCAGTTCTTC	CASSVEGTSHNEQFF